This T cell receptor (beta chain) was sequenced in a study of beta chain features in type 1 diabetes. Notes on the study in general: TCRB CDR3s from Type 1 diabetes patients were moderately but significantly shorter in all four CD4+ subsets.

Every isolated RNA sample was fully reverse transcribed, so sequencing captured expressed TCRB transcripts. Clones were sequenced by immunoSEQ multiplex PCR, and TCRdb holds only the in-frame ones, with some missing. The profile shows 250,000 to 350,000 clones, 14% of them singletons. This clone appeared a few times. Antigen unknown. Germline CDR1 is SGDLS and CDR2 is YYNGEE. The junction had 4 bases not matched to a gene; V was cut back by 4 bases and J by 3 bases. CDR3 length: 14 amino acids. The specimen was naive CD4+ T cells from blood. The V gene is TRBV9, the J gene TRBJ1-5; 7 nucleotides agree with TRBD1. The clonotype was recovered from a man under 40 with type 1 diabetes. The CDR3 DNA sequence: TGTGCCAGCAGCCTCACAGGGGCCAATCAGCCCCAGCATTTT. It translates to CASSLTGANQPQHF.